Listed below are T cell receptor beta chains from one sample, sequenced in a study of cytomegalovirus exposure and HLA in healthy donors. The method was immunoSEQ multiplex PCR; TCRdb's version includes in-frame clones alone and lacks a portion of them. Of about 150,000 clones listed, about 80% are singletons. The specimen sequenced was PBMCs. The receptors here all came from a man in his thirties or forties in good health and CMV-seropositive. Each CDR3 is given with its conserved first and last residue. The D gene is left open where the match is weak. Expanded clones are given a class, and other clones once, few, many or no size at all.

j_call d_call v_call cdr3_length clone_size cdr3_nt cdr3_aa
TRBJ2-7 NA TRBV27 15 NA TGTGCCAGCAGCTCGACCGGGACATCCCCTATCGAGCAGTACTTC CASSSTGTSPIEQYF
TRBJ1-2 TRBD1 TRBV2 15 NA TGTGCCAGCAGCCCAGGACAGGCCAAGGCCTATGGCTACACCTTC CASSPGQAKAYGYTF
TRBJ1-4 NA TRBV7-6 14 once TGTGCCAGCAGCTTTGTAGGGGCTAGTGAAAAACTGTTTTTT CASSFVGASEKLFF
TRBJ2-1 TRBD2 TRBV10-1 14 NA TGCGCCAGCAGTACTAGCGGGATGTACAATGAGCAGTTCTTC CASSTSGMYNEQFF
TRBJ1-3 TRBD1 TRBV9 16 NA TGTGCCAGCAGCAAGATGGGACAGGGTGGAGGAAACACCATATATTTT CASSKMGQGGGNTIYF
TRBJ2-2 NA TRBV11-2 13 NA TGTGCCAGCAGCTCAGGGGGGAGAGGGGAGCTGTTTTTT CASSSGGRGELFF
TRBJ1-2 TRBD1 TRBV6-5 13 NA TGTGCCAGCAGGACACAGGGGGTGGGTGGCTACACCTTC CASRTQGVGGYTF
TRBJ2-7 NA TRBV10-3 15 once TGTGCCATCAGCCCAGGGGAGAGGGCCTCCTACGAGCAGTACTTC CAISPGERASYEQYF
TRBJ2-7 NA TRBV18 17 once TGTGCCAGCTCCCAAAGGGGGACCGGGACACCTATCTACGAGCAGTACTTC CASSQRGTGTPIYEQYF
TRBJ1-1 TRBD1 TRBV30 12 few TGTGCCTGGACGACAGGGTACACTGAAGCTTTCTTT CAWTTGYTEAFF
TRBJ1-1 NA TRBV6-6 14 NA TGTGCCAGCAGTTATGACGGACTTTACACTGAAGCTTTCTTT CASSYDGLYTEAFF
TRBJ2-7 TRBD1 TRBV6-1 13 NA TGTGCCAGCATTACCGACAGGGCTGTCGAGCAGTACTTC CASITDRAVEQYF
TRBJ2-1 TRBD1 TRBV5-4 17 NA TGTGCCAGCAGCCTACAGGGGGCGAAGCCTTCCTACAATGAGCAGTTCTTC CASSLQGAKPSYNEQFF
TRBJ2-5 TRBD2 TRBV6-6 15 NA TGTGCCAGCAGGTTAGCGGGGACCAGTGGAGAGACCCAGTACTTC CASRLAGTSGETQYF
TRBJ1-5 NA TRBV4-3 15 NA TGCGCCAGCAGCCAGGAAAGGGGAAGCAATCAGCCCCAGCATTTT CASSQERGSNQPQHF
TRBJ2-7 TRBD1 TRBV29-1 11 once TGCAGCGCAACCGACAGGGCCGAGCAGTACTTC CSATDRAEQYF
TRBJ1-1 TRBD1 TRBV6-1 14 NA TGTGCCAGCACCTGGGACAGGGGGAACACTGAAGCTTTCTTT CASTWDRGNTEAFF
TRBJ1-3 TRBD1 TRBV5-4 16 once TGTGCCAGCAGCTTGGCAAACAGGGGCTCTGGAAACACCATATATTTT CASSLANRGSGNTIYF
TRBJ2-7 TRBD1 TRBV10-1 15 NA TGCGCCAGCAGCGCCCTACAGGGGGCAGTTTACGAGCAGTACTTC CASSALQGAVYEQYF
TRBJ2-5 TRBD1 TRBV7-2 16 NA TGTGCCAGCAGCTTAGCCGGACAGGGGTACCTTGCGACCCAGTACTTC CASSLAGQGYLATQYF
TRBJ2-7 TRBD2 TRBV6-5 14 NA TGTGCCAGCAGTCTAGCGGGAACCCTGCTCGAGCAGTACTTC CASSLAGTLLEQYF
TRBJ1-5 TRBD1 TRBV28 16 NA TGTGCCAGCCAAACCTGGGGACAGGGGGCGCGGAAGCCCCAGCATTTT CASQTWGQGARKPQHF